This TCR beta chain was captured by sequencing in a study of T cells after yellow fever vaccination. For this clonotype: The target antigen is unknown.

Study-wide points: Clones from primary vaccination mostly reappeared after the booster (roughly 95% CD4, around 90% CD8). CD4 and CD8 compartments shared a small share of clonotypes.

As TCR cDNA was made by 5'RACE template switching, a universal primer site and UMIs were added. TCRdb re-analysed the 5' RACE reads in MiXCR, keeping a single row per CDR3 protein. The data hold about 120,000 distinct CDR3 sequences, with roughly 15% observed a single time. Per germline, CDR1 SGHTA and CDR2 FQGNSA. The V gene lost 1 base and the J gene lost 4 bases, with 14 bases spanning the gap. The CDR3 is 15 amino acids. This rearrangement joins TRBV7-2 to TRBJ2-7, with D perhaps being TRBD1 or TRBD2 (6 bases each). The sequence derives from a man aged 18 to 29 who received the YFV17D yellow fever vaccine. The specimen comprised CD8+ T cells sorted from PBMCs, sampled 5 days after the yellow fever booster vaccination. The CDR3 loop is CASSLDRGARYEQYF. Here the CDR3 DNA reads TGTGCCAGCAGCTTAGATAGGGGGGCGCGTTACGAGCAGTACTTC.